In its sample, the clone carrying this T cell receptor (beta chain) was seen a few times. V gave up 2 bases and J gave up 1 base, with 12 bases separating them. CDR1 is SGHRS and CDR2 is YFSETQ in the germline V gene. This CDR3 has 15 residues. This entry is derived from a study of shared clonotypes between healthy human individuals. Study background: Per donor, three plates held CD4 naive cells, three held CD4 memory, two held CD8 naive and one held CD8 memory.

CD45RO-negative CD8 cells positively selected for CCR7 made up the naive population, which excluded terminally differentiated effector memory CD45RA+ cells. The table came from immunoSEQ multiplex PCR; TCRdb's copy has only in-frame clones and leaves some out. The sample lists about 680,000 clones; roughly nine tenths were seen once. The receptor was derived from a man aged 25 to 40 in good health. This sequence joins TRBV5-1 and TRBJ1-1; D perhaps matches TRBD1 (5 bases). Material: naive CD8+ T cells sorted from blood. This CDR3 is CASSFRGRTNTEAFF. DNA for the CDR3: TGCGCCAGCAGCTTTAGGGGCAGGACGAACACTGAAGCTTTCTTT.